The clone carrying this TCR beta chain was observed a single time. This specimen includes other DNA sequences encoding the same CDR3. The data are from a study of shared clonotypes between healthy human individuals. The method was immunoSEQ multiplex PCR; TCRdb's version includes in-frame clones alone and lacks a portion of them. The sample contains approximately 1,000,000 clones, around 78% of which appear only once. Specimen: memory CD4+ T cells from PBMCs. Subset reported: CD45RA-negative fraction. The clonotype originates from a young man in good health. Some clones in this sample may be carry-over from other donors' samples.

CDR3 nucleotides: TGTGCCAGCAGCTCCGGACGTGGGAACACTGAAGCTTTCTTT. Protein product: CASSSGRGNTEAFF. The chain employs TRBV7-8 and TRBJ1-1; D not certain. This CDR3 has 14 residues. The V end lost 4 bases, the J end lost 1 base, and 10 bases lay between the germline ends. In germline, CDR1 is SGHVS, CDR2 FQNEAQ.